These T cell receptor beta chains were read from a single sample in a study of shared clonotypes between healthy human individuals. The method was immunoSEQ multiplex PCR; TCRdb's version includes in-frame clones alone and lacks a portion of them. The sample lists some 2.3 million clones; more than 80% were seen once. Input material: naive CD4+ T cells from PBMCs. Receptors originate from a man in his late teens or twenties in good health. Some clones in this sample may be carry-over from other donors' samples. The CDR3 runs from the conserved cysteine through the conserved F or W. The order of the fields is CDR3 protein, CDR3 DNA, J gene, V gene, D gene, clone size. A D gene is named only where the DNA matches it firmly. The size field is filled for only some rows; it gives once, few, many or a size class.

CDR3aa: CASSTRGDQPQHF; CDR3nt: TGTGCCAGCAGCACCCGGGGAGATCAGCCCCAGCATTTT; j_gene: TRBJ1-5; v_gene: TRBV7-2; d_gene: NA; abundance: NA
CDR3aa: CASSLGDTNEKLFF; CDR3nt: TGTGCCAGCAGCCTAGGGGATACTAATGAAAAACTGTTTTTT; j_gene: TRBJ1-4; v_gene: TRBV6-1; d_gene: NA; abundance: NA
CDR3aa: CASSLDGGPYEQYF; CDR3nt: TGTGCCAGCAGCTTGGATGGAGGGCCATACGAGCAGTACTTC; j_gene: TRBJ2-7; v_gene: TRBV5-4; d_gene: NA; abundance: NA
CDR3aa: CASSLGVGTVNEQFF; CDR3nt: TGTGCCAGCAGCTTAGGGGTGGGCACGGTCAATGAGCAGTTCTTC; j_gene: TRBJ2-1; v_gene: TRBV7-9; d_gene: NA; abundance: NA
CDR3aa: CASSTGQPLSYEQYF; CDR3nt: TGTGCCAGCAGTACGGGACAGCCGCTCTCCTACGAGCAGTACTTC; j_gene: TRBJ2-7; v_gene: TRBV6-5; d_gene: TRBD1; abundance: NA
CDR3aa: CASRPASGREGEETQYF; CDR3nt: TGTGCCAGCAGACCGGCTAGCGGGAGGGAAGGGGAAGAGACCCAGTACTTC; j_gene: TRBJ2-5; v_gene: TRBV7-9; d_gene: TRBD2; abundance: NA
CDR3aa: CASSAQGVSQPQHF; CDR3nt: TGTGCCAGCAGCGCACAGGGGGTATCGCAGCCCCAGCATTTT; j_gene: TRBJ1-5; v_gene: TRBV9; d_gene: TRBD1; abundance: NA
CDR3aa: CAWSEGPGPYEQYF; CDR3nt: TGTGCCTGGAGTGAGGGGCCGGGGCCCTACGAGCAGTACTTC; j_gene: TRBJ2-7; v_gene: TRBV30; d_gene: NA; abundance: NA
CDR3aa: CASSFRGADYGYTF; CDR3nt: TGTGCCAGCAGCTTCCGGGGGGCGGACTATGGCTACACCTTC; j_gene: TRBJ1-2; v_gene: TRBV11-3; d_gene: NA; abundance: NA
CDR3aa: CATSKGQSQSSYEQYF; CDR3nt: TGTGCCACCAGCAAAGGACAGTCCCAAAGCTCCTACGAGCAGTACTTC; j_gene: TRBJ2-7; v_gene: TRBV15; d_gene: NA; abundance: once
CDR3aa: CASSSADRDYTEAFF; CDR3nt: TGTGCCAGCAGTTCGGCCGACAGGGATTACACTGAAGCTTTCTTT; j_gene: TRBJ1-1; v_gene: TRBV28; d_gene: TRBD1; abundance: NA
CDR3aa: CASSPRTMNTEAFF; CDR3nt: TGTGCCAGCTCACCACGGACTATGAACACTGAAGCTTTCTTT; j_gene: TRBJ1-1; v_gene: TRBV18; d_gene: NA; abundance: NA
CDR3aa: CASSRDRSTNEKLFF; CDR3nt: TGTGCCAGCTCACGTGACAGATCAACTAATGAAAAACTGTTTTTT; j_gene: TRBJ1-4; v_gene: TRBV18; d_gene: NA; abundance: NA
CDR3aa: CASSVAAGGTGELFF; CDR3nt: TGTGCCAGCAGCGTAGCGGCAGGGGGGACCGGGGAGCTGTTTTTT; j_gene: TRBJ2-2; v_gene: TRBV9; d_gene: NA; abundance: NA
CDR3aa: CASSDGPTLAGGSYEQYF; CDR3nt: TGTGCCAGCAGCGATGGCCCCACTCTAGCGGGAGGATCCTACGAGCAGTACTTC; j_gene: TRBJ2-7; v_gene: TRBV13; d_gene: TRBD2; abundance: NA
CDR3aa: CASSINAQETQYF; CDR3nt: TGTGCCAGTAGTATAAACGCCCAAGAGACCCAGTACTTC; j_gene: TRBJ2-5; v_gene: TRBV19; d_gene: NA; abundance: NA
CDR3aa: CASSLGQAYEQFF; CDR3nt: TGTGCCAGCAGCTTAGGTCAGGCATATGAGCAGTTCTTC; j_gene: TRBJ2-1; v_gene: TRBV7-9; d_gene: NA; abundance: NA
CDR3aa: CASSVAASGRGSYEQYF; CDR3nt: TGTGCCAGCAGCGTAGCTGCTAGCGGGAGAGGGTCCTACGAGCAGTACTTC; j_gene: TRBJ2-7; v_gene: TRBV9; d_gene: TRBD2; abundance: NA
CDR3aa: CAWSAGPGYTF; CDR3nt: TGTGCCTGGAGTGCTGGTCCCGGCTACACCTTC; j_gene: TRBJ1-2; v_gene: TRBV30; d_gene: NA; abundance: NA
CDR3aa: CASSGGSNSPQHF; CDR3nt: TGTGCCAGCAGTGGAGGCAGCAATTCGCCCCAGCATTTT; j_gene: TRBJ1-5; v_gene: TRBV6-1; d_gene: NA; abundance: NA
CDR3aa: CASSLRWEATGELFF; CDR3nt: TGTGCCAGCAGCTTACGGTGGGAGGCCACCGGGGAGCTGTTTTTT; j_gene: TRBJ2-2; v_gene: TRBV11-1; d_gene: NA; abundance: NA
CDR3aa: CASSVVGRRDTGELFF; CDR3nt: TGTGCCAGCAGCGTAGTGGGTCGGAGAGACACCGGGGAGCTGTTTTTT; j_gene: TRBJ2-2; v_gene: TRBV9; d_gene: NA; abundance: NA
CDR3aa: CAASPGGYEQYF; CDR3nt: TGTGCCGCCAGTCCGGGAGGGTACGAGCAGTACTTC; j_gene: TRBJ2-7; v_gene: TRBV19; d_gene: TRBD2; abundance: NA
CDR3aa: CASSMDGANTEAFF; CDR3nt: TGCGCCAGCAGCATGGACGGAGCGAACACTGAAGCTTTCTTT; j_gene: TRBJ1-1; v_gene: TRBV5-1; d_gene: NA; abundance: NA
CDR3aa: CSGRNNEQFF; CDR3nt: TGCAGCGGGAGAAACAATGAGCAGTTCTTC; j_gene: TRBJ2-1; v_gene: TRBV29-1; d_gene: NA; abundance: NA
CDR3aa: CASSLGHTEAFF; CDR3nt: TGTGCCAGCAGTTTAGGTCACACTGAAGCTTTCTTT; j_gene: TRBJ1-1; v_gene: TRBV28; d_gene: NA; abundance: NA
CDR3aa: CASRNRGWYGYTF; CDR3nt: TGTGCCAGCAGGAACAGGGGATGGTATGGCTACACCTTC; j_gene: TRBJ1-2; v_gene: TRBV6-1; d_gene: TRBD1; abundance: NA
CDR3aa: CASGSTGLINEQFF; CDR3nt: TGTGCCAGCGGCTCGACGGGACTTATCAATGAGCAGTTCTTC; j_gene: TRBJ2-1; v_gene: TRBV7-8; d_gene: NA; abundance: once
CDR3aa: CASSRQTSSYNEQFF; CDR3nt: TGTGCCAGCAGTCGACAGACGAGCTCCTACAATGAGCAGTTCTTC; j_gene: TRBJ2-1; v_gene: TRBV7-3; d_gene: NA; abundance: once
CDR3aa: CASSFAGEVGMTQYF; CDR3nt: TGTGCCAGCAGCTTTGCGGGGGAGGTGGGGATGACGCAGTATTTT; j_gene: TRBJ2-3; v_gene: TRBV5-6; d_gene: TRBD2; abundance: NA
CDR3aa: CASSPLGLAGYEQYF; CDR3nt: TGTGCCAGCAGCCCCTTGGGACTAGCGGGCTACGAGCAGTACTTC; j_gene: TRBJ2-7; v_gene: TRBV7-3; d_gene: TRBD2; abundance: NA
CDR3aa: CASSTGWADTQYF; CDR3nt: TGTGCCAGCAGCACAGGGTGGGCAGATACGCAGTATTTT; j_gene: TRBJ2-3; v_gene: TRBV7-3; d_gene: NA; abundance: NA
CDR3aa: CTSSQDRRHGDSNQPQHF; CDR3nt: TGCACCAGCAGCCAAGATCGGCGTCACGGGGATAGCAATCAGCCCCAGCATTTT; j_gene: TRBJ1-5; v_gene: TRBV1; d_gene: NA; abundance: NA
CDR3aa: CARDRTENTEAFF; CDR3nt: TGTGCCAGAGACAGAACAGAGAACACTGAAGCTTTCTTT; j_gene: TRBJ1-1; v_gene: TRBV30; d_gene: NA; abundance: NA
CDR3aa: CASSSQSGRGETQYF; CDR3nt: TGTGCCAGCAGCTCCCAAAGCGGGAGAGGGGAGACCCAGTACTTC; j_gene: TRBJ2-5; v_gene: TRBV7-3; d_gene: TRBD2; abundance: NA
CDR3aa: CASSTARQGNEKLFF; CDR3nt: TGTGCCAGTAGTACCGCACGACAGGGGAATGAAAAACTGTTTTTT; j_gene: TRBJ1-4; v_gene: TRBV19; d_gene: TRBD1; abundance: NA
CDR3aa: CASSLGGGTIYF; CDR3nt: TGTGCCAGCAGCCTCGGGGGGGGCACCATATATTTT; j_gene: TRBJ1-3; v_gene: TRBV7-8; d_gene: NA; abundance: few
CDR3aa: CASSPRSDSYEQYF; CDR3nt: TGTGCCAGCTCACCACGCTCGGACTCCTACGAGCAGTACTTC; j_gene: TRBJ2-7; v_gene: TRBV18; d_gene: NA; abundance: NA
CDR3aa: CASRRAGAGETQYF; CDR3nt: TGTGCCAGTAGAAGAGCGGGAGCTGGAGAGACCCAGTACTTC; j_gene: TRBJ2-5; v_gene: TRBV19; d_gene: TRBD2; abundance: once
CDR3aa: CAWSGSGVGEQYF; CDR3nt: TGTGCCTGGAGTGGTTCCGGGGTGGGGGAGCAGTACTTC; j_gene: TRBJ2-7; v_gene: TRBV30; d_gene: NA; abundance: NA
CDR3aa: CATAPGTGRADTQYF; CDR3nt: TGCGCCACGGCCCCCGGGACAGGGCGCGCAGATACGCAGTATTTT; j_gene: TRBJ2-3; v_gene: TRBV5-1; d_gene: TRBD1; abundance: NA
CDR3aa: CASSEGQSRDTQYF; CDR3nt: TGTGCCAGCAGTGAGGGACAGTCCAGGGATACGCAGTATTTT; j_gene: TRBJ2-3; v_gene: TRBV25-1; d_gene: TRBD1; abundance: NA
CDR3aa: CASSGTGGSRTANYGYTF; CDR3nt: TGCGCCAGCAGCGGAACAGGGGGCAGTCGAACCGCTAACTATGGCTACACCTTC; j_gene: TRBJ1-2; v_gene: TRBV5-1; d_gene: TRBD1; abundance: NA
CDR3aa: CASSPRGLNEKLFF; CDR3nt: TGTGCCAGCAGCCCCAGGGGGCTTAATGAAAAACTGTTTTTT; j_gene: TRBJ1-4; v_gene: TRBV9; d_gene: TRBD1; abundance: NA
CDR3aa: CASSETSGRSQNEQFF; CDR3nt: TGTGCCAGCAGTGAAACCTCGGGGCGGAGCCAGAATGAGCAGTTCTTC; j_gene: TRBJ2-1; v_gene: TRBV2; d_gene: NA; abundance: NA
CDR3aa: CASSQGTDTQYF; CDR3nt: TGTGCCAGCAGTCAGGGCACAGATACGCAGTATTTT; j_gene: TRBJ2-3; v_gene: TRBV2; d_gene: NA; abundance: NA
CDR3aa: CASSVADYNEQFF; CDR3nt: TGTGCCAGCAGCGTGGCAGACTACAATGAGCAGTTCTTC; j_gene: TRBJ2-1; v_gene: TRBV9; d_gene: NA; abundance: NA
CDR3aa: CASSLVGRVKTQYF; CDR3nt: TGTGCCAGCAGCTTAGTTGGCAGGGTCAAGACCCAGTACTTC; j_gene: TRBJ2-5; v_gene: TRBV11-2; d_gene: NA; abundance: NA
CDR3aa: CASSVGRPDTGELFF; CDR3nt: TGTGCCAGCAGCGTAGGAAGACCGGACACCGGGGAGCTGTTTTTT; j_gene: TRBJ2-2; v_gene: TRBV9; d_gene: NA; abundance: NA
CDR3aa: CASSLSQRGGGYTEAFF; CDR3nt: TGTGCCAGCAGTTTAAGTCAACGGGGGGGCGGCTATACTGAAGCTTTCTTT; j_gene: TRBJ1-1; v_gene: TRBV27; d_gene: NA; abundance: NA
CDR3aa: CASSLQASSTDTQYF; CDR3nt: TGTGCCAGCAGCTTACAGGCTTCTAGCACAGATACGCAGTATTTT; j_gene: TRBJ2-3; v_gene: TRBV7-3; d_gene: NA; abundance: NA
CDR3aa: CASSLDTIRGRWEQYF; CDR3nt: TGTGCCAGCAGCTTAGATACCATCAGGGGGCGGTGGGAGCAGTACTTC; j_gene: TRBJ2-7; v_gene: TRBV11-2; d_gene: TRBD1; abundance: once
CDR3aa: CAWTTGFLEEKLFF; CDR3nt: TGTGCCTGGACAACGGGATTCTTGGAGGAAAAACTGTTTTTT; j_gene: TRBJ1-4; v_gene: TRBV30; d_gene: NA; abundance: once
CDR3aa: CASSPMQASTDTQYF; CDR3nt: TGTGCCAGCAGCCCGATGCAGGCTAGCACAGATACGCAGTATTTT; j_gene: TRBJ2-3; v_gene: TRBV7-7; d_gene: NA; abundance: NA
CDR3aa: CAWSVPGDTTGELFF; CDR3nt: TGTGCCTGGAGTGTACCAGGGGACACAACCGGGGAGCTGTTTTTT; j_gene: TRBJ2-2; v_gene: TRBV30; d_gene: NA; abundance: NA
CDR3aa: CASSLVKNTEAFF; CDR3nt: TGTGCCAGCAGCTTAGTGAAGAACACTGAAGCTTTCTTT; j_gene: TRBJ1-1; v_gene: TRBV7-2; d_gene: NA; abundance: NA
CDR3aa: CAWRLAAGTDTQYF; CDR3nt: TGTGCCTGGAGACTAGCAGCAGGAACAGATACGCAGTATTTT; j_gene: TRBJ2-3; v_gene: TRBV30; d_gene: NA; abundance: NA
CDR3aa: CSVESGGETQYF; CDR3nt: TGCAGCGTTGAGTCGGGGGGCGAGACCCAGTACTTC; j_gene: TRBJ2-5; v_gene: TRBV29-1; d_gene: NA; abundance: NA
CDR3aa: CASSRDGYRGTEAFF; CDR3nt: TGTGCCAGCAGTAGGGACGGGTACAGGGGGACTGAAGCTTTCTTT; j_gene: TRBJ1-1; v_gene: TRBV6-5; d_gene: TRBD1; abundance: NA